Below are 13 T cell receptor beta chains sequenced from a single sample in a study of immune evolution from preneoplasia to lung adenocarcinoma. TCRdb's table, derived via immunoSEQ multiplex PCR, lists solely in-frame clones and lacks some. The repertoire holds fewer than 9,500 clones, with 75% to 90% as singletons. Sequencing input: FFPE minimally invasive lung adenocarcinoma tissue. These receptors were taken from a donor at least 70 years old with lung adenocarcinoma.

J is TRBJ2-1 and V is TRBV14; TRBD2 matches at 11 bases. The CDR3 is 17 amino acids. Germline values: CDR1 SGHDN, CDR2 FVKESK. Trimming removed 1 base from V and 7 bases from J; junction bases left unmatched: 9. The CDR3 DNA reads TGTGCCAGCAGCCAAGTCGCGGTACTAGCGGGAGCGAATGAGCAGTTCTTC. It is translated as CASSQVAVLAGANEQFF.

This rearrangement joins TRBV7-8 to TRBJ2-2, with unresolved D. The CDR3 is made up of 14 amino acids. Trimming took 5 bases from V and 4 from J, leaving 11 bases between them. Germline loops: CDR1 SGHVS, CDR2 FQNEAQ. CDR3 bases: TGTGCCAGCAGCCCCAGTGGAGTCACCGGGGAGCTGTTTTTT. Its translation: CASSPSGVTGELFF.

CDR3 amino acids: CASSPYWGAQGTQYF. The CDR3 DNA sequence: TGTGCCAGTAGTCCGTACTGGGGGGCTCAGGGTACGCAGTATTTT. The chain has TRBV19 and TRBJ2-3; D possibly matches TRBD1 or TRBD2 (6 bases each). Germline lookup yields CDR1 LNHDA and CDR2 SQIVND (reference sequence). The CDR3 has 15 residues. V gave up 5 bases and J gave up 8 bases, with 20 bases separating them.

The chain recombines TRBV18 with TRBJ1-5, with 7 positions matching TRBD1. The V segment lost 6 bases and the J segment 2 bases; nucleotides outside the gene matches: 4. The CDR3 consists of 14 residues. Germline lookup yields CDR1 KGHSH and CDR2 LQKENI. The DNA of the CDR3 is TGTGCCAGCTCTCGGACAGGAGGCAATCAGCCCCAGCATTTT. Translation: CASSRTGGNQPQHF.

The V and J genes are TRBV6-5 and TRBJ2-7; 10 positions agree with TRBD2. J gave up 11 bases and V 0 bases, and 10 bases lay outside the gene matches. CDR1 and CDR2 from the germline V gene are MNHEY and SVGAGI. CDR3 length: 15 residues. CDR3 sequence: CASSYSAGLAAAKYF. CDR3 DNA sequence: TGTGCCAGCAGTTACTCGGCCGGACTAGCGGCGGCGAAGTACTTC.

A note on this clone: The junction does not match germline at one end; this may be a read error. V and J are TRBV10-3 and TRBJ1-4; TRBD1 agrees at 10 bases. This CDR3 contains 14 residues. Germline lookup yields CDR1 ENHRY and CDR2 SYGVKD. The CDR3 DNA is TGTGCCAGCAGTGTCGGGACAGGGGTGGAAAAACTGTTTTTT. Protein: CASSVGTGVEKLFF.

The chain uses TRBV6-6 and TRBJ2-7, with 8 bases lining up with TRBD1. Germline V gives CDR1 MNHNY, CDR2 SVGAGI (reference sequence). The length of the CDR3 is 14 residues. After removal of 7 bases from V and 7 bases from J, the junction contained 12 bases not matched to a gene. The CDR3: CASTLADRDREQYF. CDR3 in DNA: TGTGCCAGCACCTTAGCGGACAGGGACCGGGAGCAGTACTTC.

About this clone itself: Its ends do not fully match the called genes, so a read error is possible. The chain uses TRBV19 and TRBJ1-2, with D unresolved. Germline CDR1 reads LNHDA; CDR2 reads SQIVND (reference sequence). This CDR3 comprises 14 residues. CDR3 coding DNA: TGTGTCAGTACCTCCCCGACTGAAGCCTATGGCTACACCTTC. Its translation is CVSTSPTEAYGYTF.

This clone was counted between two and nine times. The chain recombines TRBV7-2 with TRBJ2-7; D gene ambiguous. V shed 2 bases and J shed 1 base, with 9 bases lying between them. Germline lookup yields CDR1 SGHTA and CDR2 FQGNSA. The CDR3 runs to 14 residues. The CDR3 DNA reads as TGTGCCAGCAGCTTACGCCGGGTATCCTACGAGCAGTACTTC. Amino acids: CASSLRRVSYEQYF.

Written as DNA, the CDR3 is TGTGCCAGCTCACCCTTACCGGTTGGAGGCACTGAAGCTTTCTTT. Its translation is CASSPLPVGGTEAFF. The chain links TRBV18 to TRBJ1-1, with D unclear. V lost 3 bases to trimming and J lost 4 bases, with 15 bases between them. The CDR3 sequence is 15 residues long. CDR1 and CDR2 from the germline V gene are KGHSH and LQKENI.

The chain recombines TRBV10-3 with TRBJ1-2; possible D gene TRBD1, 5 bases. There are 15 residues in the CDR3. Germline V gives CDR1 ENHRY, CDR2 SYGVKD. Trimming removed 0 bases from V and 2 bases from J, with 10 bases in between. This chain's CDR3 is CAISESGPGNYGYTF. For the CDR3, the DNA is TGTGCCATCAGTGAGTCGGGGCCAGGGAACTATGGCTACACCTTC.

This clone has just one count. The V gene is TRBV10-1, the J gene TRBJ2-7; D call uncertain. The CDR3 has 15 residues. V lost 0 bases to trimming and J lost 2 bases, with 11 bases between them. Germline assignment: CDR1 WNHNN and CDR2 SYGVQD (reference sequence). The CDR3, as DNA: TGCGCCAGCAGTGAGTCGTCCGGCAAAGCCTACGAGCAGTACTTC. Encoded protein: CASSESSGKAYEQYF.

The chain recombines TRBV19 with TRBJ1-5; no reliable D call. Germline-derived CDR1 and CDR2 are LNHDA and SQIVND (reference sequence). There are 16 residues in the CDR3. V lost 6 bases and J 4 bases, leaving 19 bases between the germline ends. The CDR3 DNA reads TGTGCCAGTAGGGAAACCGGGAACCAACTGAATCAGCCCCAGCATTTT. Its protein is CASRETGNQLNQPQHF.